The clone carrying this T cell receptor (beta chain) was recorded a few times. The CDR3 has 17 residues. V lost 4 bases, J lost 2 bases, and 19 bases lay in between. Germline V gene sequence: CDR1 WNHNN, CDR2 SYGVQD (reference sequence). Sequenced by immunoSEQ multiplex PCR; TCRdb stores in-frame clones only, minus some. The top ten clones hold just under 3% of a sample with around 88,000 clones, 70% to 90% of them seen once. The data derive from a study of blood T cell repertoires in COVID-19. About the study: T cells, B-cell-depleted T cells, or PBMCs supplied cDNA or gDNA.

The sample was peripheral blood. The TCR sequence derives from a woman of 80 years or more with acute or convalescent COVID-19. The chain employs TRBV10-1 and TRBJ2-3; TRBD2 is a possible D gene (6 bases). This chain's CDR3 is CASSVGAVAANTDTQYF. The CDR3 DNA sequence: TGCGCCAGCAGTGTCGGGGCGGTAGCGGCTAACACAGATACGCAGTATTTT.